This is a list of T cell receptor beta chains from one sample in a study of PD-L1 blockade in urothelial cancer. The data were produced by immunoSEQ multiplex PCR, yet TCRdb's version contains in-frame clones alone and is incomplete. This table holds roughly 40,000 clones, over 75% found once. The source was PBMCs, collected around atezolizumab (anti-PD-L1) treatment. The origin of the receptors is a donor aged 40 or older with urothelial cancer. CDR3s include the opening cysteine and the closing phenylalanine or tryptophan. A D gene is named only where the DNA matches it firmly. Clone size is shown for a subset of rows, as once, few, many or a class of expanded clone.

V: TRBV10-3
size: .
J: TRBJ1-2
D: TRBD1
CDR3: CAISEQTGAPNYGYTF
DNA: TGTGCCATCAGTGAGCAAACAGGGGCCCCAAACTATGGCTACACCTTC

V: TRBV7-8
size: .
J: TRBJ2-7
D: TRBD1
CDR3: CASSLYGRGSYEQYF
DNA: TGTGCCAGCAGCTTATACGGCAGGGGGTCCTACGAGCAGTACTTC

V: TRBV7-9
size: .
J: TRBJ2-7
D: .
CDR3: CASSSNRQIGGGNYEQYF
DNA: TGTGCCAGCAGCTCAAACCGCCAAATAGGGGGGGGAAACTACGAGCAGTACTTC

V: TRBV28
size: .
J: TRBJ2-3
D: .
CDR3: CASSQGGGLTDTQYF
DNA: TGTGCCAGCAGCCAAGGGGGGGGGCTAACAGATACGCAGTATTTT

V: TRBV4-3
size: .
J: TRBJ2-2
D: .
CDR3: CASSQEGGRATGELFF
DNA: TGCGCCAGCAGCCAAGAGGGGGGAAGGGCTACCGGGGAGCTGTTTTTT

V: TRBV11-2
size: .
J: TRBJ2-3
D: .
CDR3: CASSARQGTDTQYF
DNA: TGTGCCAGCAGCGCCCGACAGGGCACAGATACGCAGTATTTT

V: TRBV25-1
size: once
J: TRBJ1-3
D: .
CDR3: CASSPPGRAFGNTIYF
DNA: TGTGCCAGCTCACCTCCAGGGAGGGCTTTTGGAAACACCATATATTTT

V: TRBV30
size: .
J: TRBJ2-3
D: .
CDR3: CAWSPLVRTQYF
DNA: TGTGCCTGGAGTCCCTTAGTGCGGACGCAGTATTTT

V: TRBV9
size: once
J: TRBJ2-1
D: .
CDR3: CASSAYDFNEQFF
DNA: TGTGCCAGCAGCGCTTACGACTTCAATGAGCAGTTCTTC

V: TRBV5-1
size: .
J: TRBJ1-3
D: .
CDR3: CASSLDTSSGNTIYF
DNA: TGCGCCAGCAGCCTGGACACTAGCTCTGGAAACACCATATATTTT

V: TRBV18
size: .
J: TRBJ1-1
D: TRBD1
CDR3: CASSPNRGPEAFF
DNA: TGTGCCAGCTCGCCAAACAGGGGACCTGAAGCTTTCTTT

V: TRBV19
size: .
J: TRBJ1-5
D: TRBD1
CDR3: CASRDRVPTYSNQPQHF
DNA: TGTGCCAGTAGAGACAGGGTACCCACCTATAGCAATCAGCCCCAGCATTTT

V: TRBV5-1
size: .
J: TRBJ2-2
D: .
CDR3: CASSSSLAGTGELFF
DNA: TGCGCCAGCAGCTCCTCGTTGGCAGGGACCGGGGAGCTGTTTTTT

V: TRBV4-3
size: .
J: TRBJ1-2
D: .
CDR3: CASSFTGGGPRVYGYTF
DNA: TGCGCCAGCAGTTTCACGGGTGGGGGCCCCCGCGTTTATGGCTACACCTTC

V: TRBV7-2
size: once
J: TRBJ2-2
D: .
CDR3: CASGRVGGGELFF
DNA: TGTGCCAGCGGGCGGGTTGGAGGCGGGGAGCTGTTTTTT

V: TRBV11-3
size: .
J: TRBJ2-2
D: .
CDR3: CASSSGGTVNTGELFF
DNA: TGTGCCAGCAGCTCGGGCGGGACAGTGAACACCGGGGAGCTGTTTTTT

V: TRBV28
size: once
J: TRBJ2-5
D: TRBD2
CDR3: CASSPPGGETQYF
DNA: TGTGCCAGCAGTCCACCGGGGGGGGAGACCCAGTACTTC

V: TRBV19
size: .
J: TRBJ1-4
D: .
CDR3: CASLRGRGTNEKLFF
DNA: TGTGCCAGTCTCCGCGGGCGAGGAACTAATGAAAAACTGTTTTTT

V: TRBV18
size: few
J: TRBJ1-5
D: TRBD1
CDR3: CASSRVNRGQGNQPQHF
DNA: TGTGCCAGCTCACGGGTGAACAGGGGGCAAGGCAATCAGCCCCAGCATTTT

V: TRBV6-5
size: .
J: TRBJ2-3
D: .
CDR3: CASSPGTDTDTQYF
DNA: TGTGCCAGCAGTCCCGGGACTGACACAGATACGCAGTATTTT

V: TRBV13
size: .
J: TRBJ2-2
D: .
CDR3: CASSPRLGRELFF
DNA: TGTGCCAGCAGCCCCCGCCTTGGCCGGGAGCTGTTTTTT

V: TRBV6-4
size: .
J: TRBJ1-5
D: .
CDR3: CASRNPRGLNQPQHF
DNA: TGTGCCAGCCGCAACCCCAGGGGACTAAATCAGCCCCAGCATTTT

V: TRBV7-9
size: .
J: TRBJ2-3
D: TRBD2
CDR3: CASSVSGSGGDTQYF
DNA: TGTGCCAGCAGCGTCAGCGGGAGCGGTGGAGATACGCAGTATTTT

V: TRBV9
size: once
J: TRBJ2-3
D: TRBD1
CDR3: CASSGQGDTQYF
DNA: TGTGCCAGCAGCGGACAGGGAGATACGCAGTATTTT

V: TRBV19
size: .
J: TRBJ2-7
D: TRBD2
CDR3: CASSIEGGRAKYF
DNA: TGTGCCAGTAGTATAGAGGGCGGGAGAGCCAAGTACTTC